What follows describes a single T cell receptor beta chain. Its antigen remains unknown. The length of the CDR3 is 16 residues. Germline-derived CDR1 and CDR2 are MGHRA and YSYEKL. Trimming took 3 bases from V and 7 from J; bases not matched to a gene: 11. This sample stems from a study of cytomegalovirus exposure and HLA in healthy donors. Clones were read by immunoSEQ multiplex PCR, and TCRdb kept only the in-frame ones, dropping some. The sample contains hundreds of thousands of clones, 86% of which appear only once. Study-wide results and limits: The investigators catalogued 150 or so TCR beta chains as cytomegalovirus-associated. Cytomegalovirus status was reportedly diagnosed by the classifier with high specificity and sensitivity.

The sequence derives from a woman aged 18-29 years in good health and CMV-seronegative. The rearrangement uses TRBV4-1 and TRBJ2-1; 8 bases are a match to TRBD1. The sequenced sample was PBMCs. The CDR3 protein is CASSHTGTGAPNEQFF. CDR3 sequence (DNA): TGCGCCAGCAGCCACACCGGGACAGGCGCCCCGAATGAGCAGTTCTTC.